This T cell receptor (beta chain) was captured by sequencing in a study of response to subunit inactivated influenza vaccine. Germline values: CDR1 DFQATT, CDR2 SNEGSKA (reference sequence). CDR3 length equals 14 residues. Deletions cut 6 bases from V and 7 bases from J, with 19 bases between. Each CDR3 protein is one row after TCRdb ran MiXCR on the RT-PCR reads. The sample shows under 850,000 distinct CDR3 sequences, about a fifth of them seen only once. Study conclusions and caveats: The authors put forward the suggestion that each seasonal influenza vaccination may bring in only a limited number of new T cells.

This clonotype has just a few counts. What it binds is unknown. The chain carries TRBV20-1 and TRBJ2-1, with D perhaps being TRBD1 or TRBD2 (6 bases each). This clonotype was sampled from a man between 45 and 60 years old who received an inactivated influenza vaccine. Sequenced here: PBMCs from blood, sampled 4 to 6 days after vaccination. The CDR3 nucleotides are TGCAGTGCAGGGGGGAGGCTTGAGTTAAATGAGCAGTTCTTC. Translation: CSAGGRLELNEQFF.